The 18 T cell receptor beta chains below come from one sample, sequenced in a study of blood T cell repertoires in COVID-19. The data were produced by immunoSEQ multiplex PCR, yet TCRdb's version contains in-frame clones alone and is incomplete. The sample consists of about 240,000 clones, over 65% of them appearing once. Sequenced: peripheral blood. These receptors all come from a woman aged 80 or older with acute or convalescent COVID-19.

The chain is built from TRBV19 and TRBJ1-2, with 11 bases aligning to TRBD1. Per the germline V gene, CDR1 is LNHDA and CDR2 is SQIVND (reference sequence). This CDR3 is built from 17 residues. J gave up 2 bases and V 5 bases, and 10 bases lay outside the gene matches. CDR3 coding DNA: TGTGCCAGTAGTTCCCGGGACAGGGGGATTACGAACTATGGCTACACCTTC. Translated, it gives CASSSRDRGITNYGYTF.

This chain links TRBV3-1 (or the pseudogene TRBV3-2) with TRBJ2-2, with TRBD1 matching 7 bases. The trim removed 9 bases at V and 6 bases at J, leaving 13 bases unmatched. Germline-derived CDR1 and CDR2 are LGHDT and YNNKEL (reference sequence). This CDR3 spans 15 amino acids. The CDR3 DNA reads as TGTGCCAGACATTCCAAGGGGGCTTTCGCCGGGGAGCTGTTTTTT. Protein sequence: CARHSKGAFAGELFF.

V gene TRBV9 combines with J gene TRBJ1-2, with D possibly matching TRBD1 (5 bases). The CDR3 has 14 residues. Trimming stripped 0 bases from V and 7 bases from J, with 13 bases between. CDR1 is SGDLS and CDR2 is YYNGEE in the germline V gene. The CDR3 region is CASSVDAGRGGYTF. The CDR3 DNA is TGTGCCAGCAGCGTAGATGCGGGGCGGGGTGGCTACACCTTC.

The chain is built from TRBV2 and TRBJ1-3; D uncertain. The germline V and J ends were trimmed by 3 bases and 6 bases, with 12 bases remaining between them. The CDR3 extends over 14 amino acids. Germline CDR1 SNHLY, CDR2 FYNNEI. CDR3 bases: TGTGCCAGCAGTGACGCCACAAACCAAAACACCATATATTTT. This encodes CASSDATNQNTIYF.

A few counts support this clone. The chain joins TRBV7-8 to TRBJ2-7; 10 nucleotides align to TRBD1. Germline V gene sequence: CDR1 SGHVS, CDR2 FQNEAQ. Trimming at V came to 3 bases and at J to 2 bases, leaving 4 bases not matched to a gene. The CDR3 has 15 residues. CDR3: CASSFGQGGTYEQYF. Here the CDR3 DNA reads TGTGCCAGCAGCTTCGGACAGGGGGGTACCTACGAGCAGTACTTC. Full variable domain (missing parts from reference TRBV7-8 and TRBJ2-7): GAGVSQSPRYKVAKRGQDVALRCDPISGHVSLFWYQQALGQGPEFLTYFQNEAQLDKSGLPSDRFFAERPEGSVSTLKIQRTQQEDSAVYLCASSFGQGGTYEQYFGPGTRLTVT.

This chain uses TRBV28 with TRBJ1-2; 9 bases fit TRBD1. CDR1 is MDHEN and CDR2 is SYDVKM in the germline V gene. V was pared by 6 bases and J by 5 bases, with 13 bases of the junction left unmatched. This CDR3 has 16 residues. CDR3 sequence: CASSQSSTGGEYGYTF. Here the CDR3 DNA reads TGTGCCAGCAGCCAAAGTTCGACAGGGGGTGAATATGGCTACACCTTC.

This clone has more than one count but fewer than ten. V and J are TRBV7-9 and TRBJ1-2, with D perhaps TRBD1 (6 bases). With 5 bases removed from V and 6 bases from J, the gap between germline ends came to 19 bases. Germline V gene sequence: CDR1 SEHNR, CDR2 FQNEAQ (reference sequence). The CDR3 loop spans 15 amino acids. The CDR3 bases are TGTGCCAGCAGCGTACAGGGTGCTGAAGACCATGGCTACACCTTC. This sequence encodes CASSVQGAEDHGYTF.

This clone has just one count. Different DNA sequences within this sample yield the same CDR3. The chain recombines TRBV12-3 or TRBV12-4 with TRBJ2-1, with D perhaps matching TRBD2 (6 bases). The germline V and J ends were trimmed by 3 bases and 7 bases, with 7 bases remaining between them. This CDR3 is built from 12 residues. This chain's CDR3 is CASSFGGNEQFF. CDR3 nucleotide sequence: TGTGCCAGCAGTTTCGGGGGAAATGAGCAGTTCTTC.

V and J are TRBV4-3 and TRBJ1-6; D not resolved. Germline V gene sequence: CDR1 LGHNA, CDR2 YSLEER. CDR3 length: 15 amino acids. V was shortened by 2 bases and J by 3 bases, with 8 bases between the two germline ends. CDR3 nucleotides: TGCGCCAGCAGCCAACTCCTAGGCTATAATTCACCCCTCCACTTT. This codes for CASSQLLGYNSPLHF.

This clone was found once. The V and J genes are TRBV27 and TRBJ2-1; TRBD1 matches at 8 bases. The CDR3 spans 16 residues. Unmatched junction bases numbered 8, after V lost 4 bases and J lost 3 bases. Germline assignment: CDR1 MNHEY and CDR2 SMNVEV (reference sequence). CDR3 region: CASSSRWTGNYNEQFF. Written as DNA, the CDR3 is TGTGCCAGCAGTTCCCGATGGACAGGGAACTACAATGAGCAGTTCTTC.

This clone was observed a handful of times. The J gene is TRBJ2-2, the V gene TRBV7-8; 9 nucleotides agree with TRBD2. CDR3 length: 16 amino acids. CDR1 is SGHVS, CDR2 FQNEAQ, per germline. With V trimmed by 5 bases and J by 8 bases, 12 bases remained unmatched. In DNA, the CDR3 is TGTGCCAGCAGCCCTAGCGGGGCGGGCGCGCTGGGGGAGCTGTTTTTT. Translation: CASSPSGAGALGELFF.

The chain has TRBV2 and TRBJ2-1, with 8 bases aligning to TRBD2. Per the germline V gene, CDR1 is SNHLY and CDR2 is FYNNEI. J was trimmed by 6 bases and V by 2 bases; bases with no gene match: 3. The CDR3 extends over 14 amino acids. The DNA for the CDR3 is TGTGCCAGCAGTGAAAACGGGGGGGCCAATGAGCAGTTCTTC. Translated, it gives CASSENGGANEQFF.

This chain uses TRBV5-4 with TRBJ1-2; D possibly corresponds to TRBD1 (6 bases). Trimming removed 2 bases at V and 4 bases at J, with 12 bases between. This CDR3 has 14 amino acids. CDR1 is SGHNT, CDR2 YYREEE, per germline (reference sequence). The DNA of the CDR3 is TGTGCCAGCAGCTTAAACAGGGTGGCCTATGGCTACACCTTC. Amino acids: CASSLNRVAYGYTF. The full variable domain, with the rest looked up from reference TRBV5-4 and TRBJ1-2, is ETGVTQSPTHLIKTRGQQVTLRCSSQSGHNTVSWYQQALGQGPQFIFQYYREEENGRGNFPPRFSGLQFPNYSSELNVNALELDDSALYLCASSLNRVAYGYTFGSGTRLTVV.

V is TRBV18 and J is TRBJ1-1, with a possible D match to TRBD1 (6 bases). The CDR3 spans 17 residues. V was clipped by 6 bases and J by 0 bases, with 20 bases between them. The germline V gene has CDR1 KGHSH and CDR2 LQKENI. The CDR3 DNA reads TGTGCCAGCTCGCCTCGGGGCAGGGGCCTTATGAACACTGAAGCTTTCTTT. This sequence encodes CASSPRGRGLMNTEAFF.

The CDR3 loop reads CASSFQFRDFGKTQYF. CDR3 nucleotide sequence: TGTGCCAGCAGTTTCCAATTCCGGGACTTCGGAAAGACCCAGTACTTC. The J gene is TRBJ2-5, the V gene TRBV6-2 or TRBV6-3; a weak D match, TRBD2 (6 bases). This CDR3 spans 16 amino acids. V was trimmed by 4 bases and J by 6 bases, leaving 21 bases between them. The V gene's germline CDR1 is MNHEY and CDR2 SVGEGT.

The gene calls are TRBV3-1 (or the pseudogene TRBV3-2) and TRBJ2-3; possibly TRBD1 for D (5 bases). The V end lost 4 bases, the J end lost 0 bases, and 14 bases lay between the germline ends. This CDR3 spans 16 amino acids. In germline, CDR1 is LGHDT, CDR2 YNNKEL (reference sequence). The CDR3 nucleotides are TGTGCCAGCAGCCCCATTGACAGTCAGAGCACAGATACGCAGTATTTT. The encoded protein is CASSPIDSQSTDTQYF.

The rearrangement links TRBV10-3 to TRBJ1-1; D may be TRBD1 (5 bases). CDR3 length equals 13 residues. Deletions cut 0 bases from V and 5 bases from J, with 7 bases between. Germline CDR1 reads ENHRY; CDR2 reads SYGVKD. Written as DNA, the CDR3 is TGTGCCATCAGTGAGTCGGGGGGAACTGAAGCTTTCTTT. The encoded protein is CAISESGGTEAFF.

V gene TRBV5-1 combines with J gene TRBJ2-1; 7 bases line up with TRBD2. Losses at the gene ends were 0 bases for V and 7 bases for J; bases not matched to a gene: 7. Germline V lookup: CDR1 SGHRS, CDR2 YFSETQ. The length of the CDR3 is 15 residues. CDR3 in amino acids: CASSLGAGALNEQFF. The CDR3 DNA reads TGCGCCAGCAGCTTGGGCGCGGGAGCCCTTAATGAGCAGTTCTTC. Looking up the rest from reference TRBV5-1 and TRBJ2-1 gives the full variable domain: KAGVTQTPRYLIKTRGQQVTLSCSPISGHRSVSWYQQTPGQGLQFLFEYFSETQRNKGNFPGRFSGRQFSNSRSEMNVSTLELGDSALYLCASSLGAGALNEQFFGPGTRLTVL.